The text below deals with one T cell receptor beta chain. Its specific antigen is unknown. Base-call qualities are not available, and no considerably larger clone is one nucleotide away. V is clipped by 0 bases and J by 4 bases, and the sequence between their germline boundaries is 11 bases long. Sequences SGHRS (CDR1) and YFSETQ (CDR2) are obtained from the germline V gene. From the cysteine up to the phenylalanine, the CDR3 has a length of 15 residues. CDR3 DNA is the only sequence kept; it has 45 bases, read in frame from the first base. Conventional CD4 T cells were sorted as CD4+CD127+ cells. The AIRE-deficient patients had APECED syndrome. Sorting of Tconv and Treg cells intended for TCRbeta sequencing was performed on a FACSAria flow cytometer. The sorted cells were collected in 5-ml round-bottom polystyrene tubes, and the dry cell pellets were frozen at -80 degrees C prior to sequencing. These data originate in a study of B cell selection in AIRE deficiency (dated by TCRdb to about 2019). For context, the study as a whole: A comparison of TCRbeta repertoires of sorted blood CD4+ conventional T cells and regulatory T cells was made between AIRE-deficient patients and healthy controls. The TCR-sequenced cohort comprised roughly five AIRE-deficient APECED patients and roughly five healthy control donors.

What the authors observed across the whole study: Only TCRbeta chains were sequenced, and about a third of the Treg sequences shared among healthy donors were also detected in healthy Tconv cells, possibly owing to differing TCRalpha chains. TCRBV gene usage, CDR3 length and TCR diversity in Tconv and Treg cells from AIRE-deficient patients were found to be similar to those in cells from healthy donors. Approximately 31% of the Treg TCRbeta sequences shared among healthy donors turned up in patient Tconv cells, suggesting that Treg-biased clones are diverted into the Tconv compartment. Of 3,000 to 4,500 shared Treg TCRbeta sequences, approximately 30% were shared only among healthy donors and 7.5% to 9.5% only among patients, suggesting less efficient Treg selection without AIRE. Shared Treg sequences had shorter CDR3s, which reflects a bias toward rearrangements containing few non-templated nucleotide insertions.

TCRbeta chain sequencing was performed with the immunoSEQ platform. The study's own analysis went as follows. Pooled conventional T cell repertoires yielded 100,000 to 110,000 distinct in-frame TCRbeta sequences from patients and about 130,000 from healthy donors. Treg TCRbeta sequences found in two or more individuals were defined as public, and these public Treg TCRbeta sequences were then searched for in Tconv repertoires. Group differences were tested with Mann-Whitney U tests and Bonferroni-Dunn correction in GraphPad Prism 7.03. TCRdb limited this immuneACCESS table to in-frame rearrangements with V and J called. A share of clones is missing; checked studies link under half to unresolved V genes, and the rest is unexplained. V and J calls and clone size are copied from that table; D and trimming were computed from the DNA. Recorded for this sample are 20,000 to 25,000 clones; 97% of them occurred a single time. The ten largest clones add up to approximately 0.3% of the sample.

Sequencing used conventional CD4+ T cells sorted from PBMCs. This sequence originates from a human donor with AIRE deficiency. The chain links TRBV5-1 with TRBJ2-1, with a tentative D gene TRBD2 over 6 matching bases. The CDR3 region: CASSLGAGPYNEQFF. The DNA sequence is given as TGCGCCAGCAGCTTGGGAGCGGGCCCATACAATGAGCAGTTCTTC.